Given below is one TCR beta chain in context. Antigen unknown. CDR1 is GTSNPN, CDR2 SVGIG, per germline (reference sequence). The CDR3 consists of 15 residues. The ends were cut back, 4 bases at V and 7 bases at J, with 22 bases in the middle. This sample was included in a study of T cell responses to AZD1222 COVID-19 vaccine. Notes on the study in general: There were mostly white British donors and more females than males, and clonal diversity was possibly underestimated.

Method: immunoSEQ multiplex PCR; TCRdb's copy keeps in-frame clones and lacks some. Of 120,000 to 150,000 clones listed, about 86% were seen once; the top ten hold around 5%. This clonotype originated in an adult who received the AZD1222 COVID-19 vaccine. This chain joins TRBV30 and TRBJ1-2, with a weak D call TRBD1 (6 bases). The sequencing used peripheral blood, collected 28 days after the second AZD1222 dose. The CDR3 nucleotides read TGTGCCTGGATCTCGGTTTTGGCAGGGGCGGGTGGCTACACCTTC. Translation gives CAWISVLAGAGGYTF. Together with reference TRBV30 and TRBJ1-2, the CDR3 gives the full variable domain: SQTIHQWPATLVQPVGSPLSLECTVEGTSNPNLYWYRQAAGRGLQLLFYSVGIGQISSEVPQNLSASRPQDRQFILSSKKLLLSDSGFYLCAWISVLAGAGGYTFGSGTRLTVV.